These T cell receptor beta chains were read from a single sample in a study of T cell responses to AZD1222 COVID-19 vaccine. This table comes from immunoSEQ multiplex PCR, and its TCRdb copy is limited to in-frame clones, with some not included. The table has more than 150,000 clones, about 92% seen once. The material sequenced was peripheral blood, taken 28 days after the second AZD1222 dose. These receptors came from an adult who received the AZD1222 COVID-19 vaccine. Each CDR3 is given with its conserved first and last residue. Each record gives: clone size, J gene, V gene, D gene, CDR3 length, CDR3 DNA, CDR3 protein. D genes are given only for firm matches. Where a row states a size, it is once, few, many or the class of an expanded clone; other rows omit it.

clone size: -
J gene: TRBJ1-6
V gene: TRBV7-9
D gene: -
CDR3 length: 16
CDR3 DNA: TGTGCCAGCAGCCCGTGGGCAAGCTCCTATAATTCACCCCTCCACTTT
CDR3 protein: CASSPWASSYNSPLHF

clone size: -
J gene: TRBJ1-1
V gene: TRBV7-8
D gene: -
CDR3 length: 15
CDR3 DNA: TGTGCCAGCAGCTTAGTCGGGGGAGTGGACACTGAAGCTTTCTTT
CDR3 protein: CASSLVGGVDTEAFF

clone size: -
J gene: TRBJ1-4
V gene: TRBV14
D gene: -
CDR3 length: 15
CDR3 DNA: TGTGCCAGCAGCCCGTTTTCTGCGGGGCGGGAAAAACTGTTTTTT
CDR3 protein: CASSPFSAGREKLFF

clone size: -
J gene: TRBJ1-2
V gene: TRBV6-5
D gene: TRBD1
CDR3 length: 13
CDR3 DNA: TGTGCCAGCAGTTATGACAGGGCGAATGGCTACACCTTC
CDR3 protein: CASSYDRANGYTF

clone size: -
J gene: TRBJ1-4
V gene: TRBV15
D gene: -
CDR3 length: 16
CDR3 DNA: TGTGCCACCAGCAGTATTCGCCGGGGCCTTAATGAAAAACTGTTTTTT
CDR3 protein: CATSSIRRGLNEKLFF

clone size: -
J gene: TRBJ1-1
V gene: TRBV6-5
D gene: -
CDR3 length: 11
CDR3 DNA: TGTGCCAGCAGTTATGGCACTGAAGCTTTCTTT
CDR3 protein: CASSYGTEAFF

clone size: -
J gene: TRBJ1-3
V gene: TRBV12-5
D gene: -
CDR3 length: 14
CDR3 DNA: TGTGCTAGTGGTTTAGGGTCTACTGGAAACACCATATATTTT
CDR3 protein: CASGLGSTGNTIYF

clone size: -
J gene: TRBJ2-3
V gene: TRBV20-1
D gene: -
CDR3 length: 11
CDR3 DNA: TGCAGTGCTAGCGGCACAGATACGCAGTATTTT
CDR3 protein: CSASGTDTQYF

clone size: -
J gene: TRBJ1-4
V gene: TRBV28
D gene: -
CDR3 length: 15
CDR3 DNA: TGTGCCAGCAGCCACGGCGGGGGAATCGGTGAAAAACTGTTTTTT
CDR3 protein: CASSHGGGIGEKLFF

clone size: -
J gene: TRBJ1-1
V gene: TRBV7-2
D gene: -
CDR3 length: 12
CDR3 DNA: TGTGCCAGCAGCTTGGCGGACTACAAAGCTTTCTTT
CDR3 protein: CASSLADYKAFF

clone size: -
J gene: TRBJ2-3
V gene: TRBV6-2/TRBV6-3
D gene: -
CDR3 length: 16
CDR3 DNA: TGTGCCAGCAGTCCACGACCAAGCGGCAGCACAGATACGCAGTATTTT
CDR3 protein: CASSPRPSGSTDTQYF

clone size: -
J gene: TRBJ1-1
V gene: TRBV20-1
D gene: -
CDR3 length: 11
CDR3 DNA: TGCAGTGCTATCAGGGGCGCTGAAGCTTTCTTT
CDR3 protein: CSAIRGAEAFF

clone size: -
J gene: TRBJ2-1
V gene: TRBV25-1
D gene: TRBD2
CDR3 length: 15
CDR3 DNA: TGTGCCAGCAGTGAAGGGCGGGGGTTATACAATGAGCAGTTCTTC
CDR3 protein: CASSEGRGLYNEQFF

clone size: -
J gene: TRBJ2-1
V gene: TRBV2
D gene: -
CDR3 length: 13
CDR3 DNA: TGTGCCAGCAGTGTCCTGGGGATCCGAGAGCAGTTCTTC
CDR3 protein: CASSVLGIREQFF

clone size: -
J gene: TRBJ2-1
V gene: TRBV6-4
D gene: TRBD1
CDR3 length: 15
CDR3 DNA: TGTGCCAGCAGTGACTCGAGGGCAGGGGGCAATGAGCAGTTCTTC
CDR3 protein: CASSDSRAGGNEQFF

clone size: -
J gene: TRBJ2-1
V gene: TRBV19
D gene: TRBD2
CDR3 length: 14
CDR3 DNA: TGTGCCAGTAGTCTCCAACGGACTAGGCATGAGCAGTTCTTC
CDR3 protein: CASSLQRTRHEQFF

clone size: many
J gene: TRBJ1-6
V gene: TRBV6-4
D gene: -
CDR3 length: 13
CDR3 DNA: TGTGCCAGCAGTGACAGGGATAATTCACCCCTCCACTTT
CDR3 protein: CASSDRDNSPLHF

clone size: -
J gene: TRBJ2-7
V gene: TRBV5-4
D gene: -
CDR3 length: 13
CDR3 DNA: TGTGCCAGCAGACGTACAGGTGCCAACGAGCAGTACTTC
CDR3 protein: CASRRTGANEQYF

clone size: -
J gene: TRBJ2-3
V gene: TRBV7-9
D gene: -
CDR3 length: 14
CDR3 DNA: TGTGCCAGCAGCCCTCAGGGGCGGGGAGATACGCAGTATTTT
CDR3 protein: CASSPQGRGDTQYF

clone size: -
J gene: TRBJ1-2
V gene: TRBV30
D gene: -
CDR3 length: 10
CDR3 DNA: TGTGCCTGGATCGGGGATGGCTACACCTTC
CDR3 protein: CAWIGDGYTF

clone size: once
J gene: TRBJ1-3
V gene: TRBV6-6
D gene: -
CDR3 length: 16
CDR3 DNA: TGTGCCAGCACCTCTATACAGGGAGGCTCTGGAAACACCATATATTTT
CDR3 protein: CASTSIQGGSGNTIYF

clone size: -
J gene: TRBJ2-3
V gene: TRBV5-4
D gene: TRBD1
CDR3 length: 15
CDR3 DNA: TGTGCCAGCAGAGAAAGACAGGGGGCGGCAGATACGCAGTATTTT
CDR3 protein: CASRERQGAADTQYF

clone size: -
J gene: TRBJ1-6
V gene: TRBV7-9
D gene: TRBD1
CDR3 length: 17
CDR3 DNA: TGTGCCAGCAGCCCAAAACCGGGGGACAGATATAATTCACCCCTCCACTTT
CDR3 protein: CASSPKPGDRYNSPLHF

clone size: once
J gene: TRBJ1-2
V gene: TRBV24-1
D gene: TRBD1
CDR3 length: 12
CDR3 DNA: TGTGCCACCAGAGGGACAGGGAATGGCTACACCTTC
CDR3 protein: CATRGTGNGYTF

clone size: -
J gene: TRBJ2-7
V gene: TRBV3-1/TRBV3-2
D gene: TRBD2
CDR3 length: 14
CDR3 DNA: TGTGCCAGCAGCCAAGTAGCGGGAAACAGAGAGCAGTACTTC
CDR3 protein: CASSQVAGNREQYF

clone size: -
J gene: TRBJ1-6
V gene: TRBV7-6
D gene: TRBD1
CDR3 length: 19
CDR3 DNA: TGTGCCAGCAACCCCGCGACAGGGAAAGAGAGCTCCTATAATTCACCCCTCCACTTT
CDR3 protein: CASNPATGKESSYNSPLHF

clone size: -
J gene: TRBJ2-7
V gene: TRBV12-3/TRBV12-4
D gene: -
CDR3 length: 12
CDR3 DNA: TGTGCCAGCAGCCCAACCTCCTACGAGCAGTACTTC
CDR3 protein: CASSPTSYEQYF

clone size: -
J gene: TRBJ2-3
V gene: TRBV6-5
D gene: -
CDR3 length: 15
CDR3 DNA: TGTGCCAGCAGTTATGATTGGGGGCTTTTAGATACGCAGTATTTT
CDR3 protein: CASSYDWGLLDTQYF

clone size: -
J gene: TRBJ2-5
V gene: TRBV4-1
D gene: -
CDR3 length: 14
CDR3 DNA: TGCGCCAGCAGCCCTTGGACGGACGAAGAGACCCAGTACTTC
CDR3 protein: CASSPWTDEETQYF

clone size: -
J gene: TRBJ1-2
V gene: TRBV7-6
D gene: -
CDR3 length: 14
CDR3 DNA: TGTGCCAGCAGCCCAGACAGGACTTCCTATGGCTACACCTTC
CDR3 protein: CASSPDRTSYGYTF

clone size: once
J gene: TRBJ1-1
V gene: TRBV27
D gene: TRBD1
CDR3 length: 14
CDR3 DNA: TGTGCCAGCAATCGACAGGGACCGAACACTGAAGCTTTCTTT
CDR3 protein: CASNRQGPNTEAFF

clone size: -
J gene: TRBJ1-1
V gene: TRBV10-1
D gene: -
CDR3 length: 14
CDR3 DNA: TGCGCCAGCAGTGAGTCGGAGGTTTTAGGTGAAGCTTTCTTT
CDR3 protein: CASSESEVLGEAFF

clone size: -
J gene: TRBJ1-1
V gene: TRBV5-1
D gene: -
CDR3 length: 14
CDR3 DNA: TGCGCCAGCAGCCCGACGGCTGGCACTCCTGAAGCTTTCTTT
CDR3 protein: CASSPTAGTPEAFF

clone size: -
J gene: TRBJ1-2
V gene: TRBV6-5
D gene: -
CDR3 length: 13
CDR3 DNA: TGTGCCAGCCGATACAGGGAGGACTATGGCTACACCTTC
CDR3 protein: CASRYREDYGYTF

clone size: -
J gene: TRBJ1-1
V gene: TRBV19
D gene: -
CDR3 length: 14
CDR3 DNA: TGTGCCAGTAGTATCGGTCAAGGGAACACTGAAGCTTTCTTT
CDR3 protein: CASSIGQGNTEAFF

clone size: -
J gene: TRBJ1-1
V gene: TRBV7-3
D gene: TRBD1
CDR3 length: 16
CDR3 DNA: TGTGCCAGCAGTTTAGGGGTGAGGACAGGGTCCACTGAAGCTTTCTTT
CDR3 protein: CASSLGVRTGSTEAFF

clone size: -
J gene: TRBJ2-7
V gene: TRBV19
D gene: -
CDR3 length: 12
CDR3 DNA: TGTGCCAGTAGTATAGGATCCTACGAGCAGTACTTC
CDR3 protein: CASSIGSYEQYF